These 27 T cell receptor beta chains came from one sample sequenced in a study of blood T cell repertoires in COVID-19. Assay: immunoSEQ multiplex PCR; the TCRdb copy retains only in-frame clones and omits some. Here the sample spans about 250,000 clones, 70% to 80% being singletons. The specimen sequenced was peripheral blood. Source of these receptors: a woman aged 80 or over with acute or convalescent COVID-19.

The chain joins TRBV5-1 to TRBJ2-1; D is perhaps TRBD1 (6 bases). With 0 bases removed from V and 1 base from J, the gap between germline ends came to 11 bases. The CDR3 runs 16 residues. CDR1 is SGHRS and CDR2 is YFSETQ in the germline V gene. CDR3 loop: CASSLGFQGSYNEQFF. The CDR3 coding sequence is TGCGCCAGCAGCTTGGGGTTTCAGGGGTCCTACAATGAGCAGTTCTTC.

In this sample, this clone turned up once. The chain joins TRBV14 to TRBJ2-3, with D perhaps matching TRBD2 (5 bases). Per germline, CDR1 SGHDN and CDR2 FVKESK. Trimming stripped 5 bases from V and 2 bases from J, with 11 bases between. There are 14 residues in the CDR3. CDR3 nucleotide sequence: TGTGCCAGCAGCGAGCGGTTCTTCACAGATACGCAGTATTTT. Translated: CASSERFFTDTQYF.

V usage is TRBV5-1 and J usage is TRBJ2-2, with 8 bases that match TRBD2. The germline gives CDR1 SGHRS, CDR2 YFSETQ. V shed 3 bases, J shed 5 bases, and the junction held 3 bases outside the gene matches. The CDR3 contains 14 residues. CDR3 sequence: CASSWTSSTGELFF. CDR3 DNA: TGCGCCAGCAGCTGGACTAGCAGTACCGGGGAGCTGTTTTTT.

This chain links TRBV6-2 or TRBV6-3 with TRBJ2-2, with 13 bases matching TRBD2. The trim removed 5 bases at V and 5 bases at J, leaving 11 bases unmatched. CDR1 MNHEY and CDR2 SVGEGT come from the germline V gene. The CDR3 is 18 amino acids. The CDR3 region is CASSLTMTSGGSTGELFF. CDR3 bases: TGTGCCAGCAGTCTAACTATGACTAGCGGGGGGTCTACCGGGGAGCTGTTTTTT.

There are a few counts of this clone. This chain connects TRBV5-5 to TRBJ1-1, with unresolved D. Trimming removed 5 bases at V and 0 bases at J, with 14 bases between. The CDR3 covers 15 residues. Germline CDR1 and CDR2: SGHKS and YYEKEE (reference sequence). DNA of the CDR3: TGTGCCAGCAGACTCAGACATTTCATGAACACTGAAGCTTTCTTT. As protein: CASRLRHFMNTEAFF.

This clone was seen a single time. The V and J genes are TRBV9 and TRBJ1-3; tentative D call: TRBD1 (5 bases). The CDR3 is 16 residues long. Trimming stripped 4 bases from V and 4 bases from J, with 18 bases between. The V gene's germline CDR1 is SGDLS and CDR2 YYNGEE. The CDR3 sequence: CASSFGGLIGGNTIYF. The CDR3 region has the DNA TGTGCCAGCAGCTTTGGGGGACTTATCGGAGGAAACACCATATATTTT.

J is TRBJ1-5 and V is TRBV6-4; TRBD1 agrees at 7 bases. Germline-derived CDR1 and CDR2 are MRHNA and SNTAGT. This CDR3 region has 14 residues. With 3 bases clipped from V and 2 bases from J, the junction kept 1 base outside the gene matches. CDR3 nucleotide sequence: TGTGCCAGCAGTGATGGACAGGGCAATCAGCCCCAGCATTTT. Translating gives CASSDGQGNQPQHF.

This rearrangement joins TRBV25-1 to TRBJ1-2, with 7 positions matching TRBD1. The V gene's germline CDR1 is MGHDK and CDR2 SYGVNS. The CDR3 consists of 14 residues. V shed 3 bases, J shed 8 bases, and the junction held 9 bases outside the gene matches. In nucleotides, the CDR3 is TGTGCCAGCAGTGAGAACACAGGGGTGGGGGGCTACACCTTC. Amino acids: CASSENTGVGGYTF.

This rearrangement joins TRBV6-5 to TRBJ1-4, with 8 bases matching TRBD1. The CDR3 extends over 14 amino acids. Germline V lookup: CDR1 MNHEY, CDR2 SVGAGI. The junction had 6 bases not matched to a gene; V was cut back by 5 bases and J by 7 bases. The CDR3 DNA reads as TGTGCCAGCAGTCCCAGGGGGCCCCCTGAAAAACTGTTTTTT. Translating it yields CASSPRGPPEKLFF.

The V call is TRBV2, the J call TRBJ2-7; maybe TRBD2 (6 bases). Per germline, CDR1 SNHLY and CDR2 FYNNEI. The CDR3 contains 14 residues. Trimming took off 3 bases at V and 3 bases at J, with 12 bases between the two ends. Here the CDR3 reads CASSERGKNYEQYF. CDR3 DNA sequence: TGTGCCAGCAGTGAGCGGGGAAAGAACTACGAGCAGTACTTC.

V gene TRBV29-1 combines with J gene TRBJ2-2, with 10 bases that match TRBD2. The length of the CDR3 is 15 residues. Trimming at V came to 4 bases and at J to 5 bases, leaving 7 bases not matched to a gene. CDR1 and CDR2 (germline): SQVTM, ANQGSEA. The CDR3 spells CSVASSGSWTGELFF. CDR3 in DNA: TGCAGCGTTGCGTCTAGCGGGAGTTGGACCGGGGAGCTGTTTTTT.

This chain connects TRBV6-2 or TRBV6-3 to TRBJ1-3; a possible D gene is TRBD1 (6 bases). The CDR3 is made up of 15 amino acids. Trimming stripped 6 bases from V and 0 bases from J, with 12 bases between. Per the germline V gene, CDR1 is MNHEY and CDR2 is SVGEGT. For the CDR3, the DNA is TGTGCCAGCAGCGTGGGGACAATCTCTGGAAACACCATATATTTT. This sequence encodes CASSVGTISGNTIYF.

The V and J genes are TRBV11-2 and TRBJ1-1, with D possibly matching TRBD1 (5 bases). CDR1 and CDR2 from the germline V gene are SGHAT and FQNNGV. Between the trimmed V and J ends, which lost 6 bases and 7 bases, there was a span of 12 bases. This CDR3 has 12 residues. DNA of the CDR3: TGTGCCAGCAGTCCCCAAAGGGGTGAAGCTTTCTTT. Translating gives CASSPQRGEAFF.

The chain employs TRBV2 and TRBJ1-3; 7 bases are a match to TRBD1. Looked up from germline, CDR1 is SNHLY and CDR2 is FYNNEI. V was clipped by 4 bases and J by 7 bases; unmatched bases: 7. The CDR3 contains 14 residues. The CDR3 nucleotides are TGTGCCAGCAGTGGGGGCATAGGGGGCAACACCATATATTTT. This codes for CASSGGIGGNTIYF. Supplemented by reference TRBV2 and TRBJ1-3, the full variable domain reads EPEVTQTPSHQVTQMGQEVILRCVPISNHLYFYWYRQILGQKVEFLVSFYNNEISEKSEIFDDQFSVERPDGSNFTLKIRSTKLEDSAMYFCASSGGIGGNTIYFGEGSWLTVV.

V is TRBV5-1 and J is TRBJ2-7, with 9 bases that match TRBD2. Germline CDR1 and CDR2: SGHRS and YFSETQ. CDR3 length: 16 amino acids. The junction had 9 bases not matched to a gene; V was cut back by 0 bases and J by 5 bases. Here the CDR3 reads CASSLERGASMDEQYF. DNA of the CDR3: TGCGCCAGCAGCTTGGAGCGGGGGGCCTCTATGGACGAGCAGTACTTC.

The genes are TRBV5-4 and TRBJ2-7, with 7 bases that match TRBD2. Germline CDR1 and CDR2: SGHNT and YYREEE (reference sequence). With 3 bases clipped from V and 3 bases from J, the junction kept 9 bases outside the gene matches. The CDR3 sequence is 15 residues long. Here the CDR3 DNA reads TGTGCCAGCAGCTCAAAAGCGGCTAGCGGCTACGAGCAGTACTTC. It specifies CASSSKAASGYEQYF. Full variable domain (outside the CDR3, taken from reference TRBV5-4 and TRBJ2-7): ETGVTQSPTHLIKTRGQQVTLRCSSQSGHNTVSWYQQALGQGPQFIFQYYREEENGRGNFPPRFSGLQFPNYSSELNVNALELDDSALYLCASSSKAASGYEQYFGPGTRLTVT.

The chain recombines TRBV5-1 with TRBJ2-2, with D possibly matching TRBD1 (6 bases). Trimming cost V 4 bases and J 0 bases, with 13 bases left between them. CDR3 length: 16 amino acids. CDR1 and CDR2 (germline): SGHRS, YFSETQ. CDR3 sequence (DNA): TGCGCCAGCAGCATACAGGGAAACGCGAACACCGGGGAGCTGTTTTTT. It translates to CASSIQGNANTGELFF.

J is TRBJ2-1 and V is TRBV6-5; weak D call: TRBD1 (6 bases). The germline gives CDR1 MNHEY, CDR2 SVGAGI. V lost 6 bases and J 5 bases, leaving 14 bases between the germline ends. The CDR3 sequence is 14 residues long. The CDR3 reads CASSLRGGNNEQFF. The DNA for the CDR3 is TGTGCCAGCAGCCTACGAGGGGGTAACAATGAGCAGTTCTTC.

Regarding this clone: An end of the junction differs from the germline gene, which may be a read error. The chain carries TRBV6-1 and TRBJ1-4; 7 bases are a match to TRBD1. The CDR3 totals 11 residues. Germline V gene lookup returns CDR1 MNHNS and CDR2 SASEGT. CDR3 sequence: CASSESRDSHF. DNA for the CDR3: TGTGCCAGCAGTGAATCCCGGGACAGTCACTTT.

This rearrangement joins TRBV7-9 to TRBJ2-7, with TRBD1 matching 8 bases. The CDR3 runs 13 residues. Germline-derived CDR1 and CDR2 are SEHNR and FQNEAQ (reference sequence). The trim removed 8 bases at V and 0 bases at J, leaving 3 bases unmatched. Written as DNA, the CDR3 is TGTGCCAGCGGACAGGGAATCTCCTACGAGCAGTACTTC. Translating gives CASGQGISYEQYF.

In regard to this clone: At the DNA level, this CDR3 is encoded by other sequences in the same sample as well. CDR3: CASSPDSHSGNTIYF. The CDR3 bases are TGCGCCAGCAGCCCCGACAGCCACTCTGGAAACACCATATATTTT. The rearrangement uses TRBV5-1 and TRBJ1-3; D might be TRBD1 (5 bases). CDR3 length: 15 residues. Germline lookup yields CDR1 SGHRS and CDR2 YFSETQ. V was shortened by 4 bases and J by 0 bases, with 11 bases between the two germline ends.

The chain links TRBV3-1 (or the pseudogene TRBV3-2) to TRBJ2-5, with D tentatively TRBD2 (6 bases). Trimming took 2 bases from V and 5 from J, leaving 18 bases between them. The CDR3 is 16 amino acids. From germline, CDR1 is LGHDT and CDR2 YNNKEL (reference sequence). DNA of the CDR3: TGTGCCAGCAGCCAACGGGGCGGGACCTCCCCGGAGACCCAGTACTTC. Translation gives CASSQRGGTSPETQYF.

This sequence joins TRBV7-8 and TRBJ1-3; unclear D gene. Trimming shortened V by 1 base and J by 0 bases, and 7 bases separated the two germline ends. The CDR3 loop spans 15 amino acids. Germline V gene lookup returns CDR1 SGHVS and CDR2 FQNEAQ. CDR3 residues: CASSLGHRSGNTIYF. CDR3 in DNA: TGTGCCAGCAGCTTAGGGCACCGCTCTGGAAACACCATATATTTT. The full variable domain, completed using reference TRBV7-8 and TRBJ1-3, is GAGVSQSPRYKVAKRGQDVALRCDPISGHVSLFWYQQALGQGPEFLTYFQNEAQLDKSGLPSDRFFAERPEGSVSTLKIQRTQQEDSAVYLCASSLGHRSGNTIYFGEGSWLTVV.

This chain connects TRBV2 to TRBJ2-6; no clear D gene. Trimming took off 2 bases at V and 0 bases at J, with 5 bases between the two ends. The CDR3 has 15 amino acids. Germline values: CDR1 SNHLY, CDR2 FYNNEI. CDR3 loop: CASSELDSGANVLTF. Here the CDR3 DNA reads TGTGCCAGCAGTGAACTAGACTCTGGGGCCAACGTCCTGACTTTC. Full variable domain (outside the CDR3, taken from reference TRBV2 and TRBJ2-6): EPEVTQTPSHQVTQMGQEVILRCVPISNHLYFYWYRQILGQKVEFLVSFYNNEISEKSEIFDDQFSVERPDGSNFTLKIRSTKLEDSAMYFCASSELDSGANVLTFGAGSRLTVL.

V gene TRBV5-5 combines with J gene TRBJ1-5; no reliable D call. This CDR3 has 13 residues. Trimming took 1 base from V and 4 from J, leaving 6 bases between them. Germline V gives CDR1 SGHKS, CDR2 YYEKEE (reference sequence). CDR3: CASSLYGNQPQHF. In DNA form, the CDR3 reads TGTGCCAGCAGCTTGTACGGGAATCAGCCCCAGCATTTT. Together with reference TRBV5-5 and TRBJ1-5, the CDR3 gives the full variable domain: DAGVTQSPTHLIKTRGQQVTLRCSPISGHKSVSWYQQVLGQGPQFIFQYYEKEERGRGNFPDRFSARQFPNYSSELNVNALLLGDSALYLCASSLYGNQPQHFGDGTRLSIL.

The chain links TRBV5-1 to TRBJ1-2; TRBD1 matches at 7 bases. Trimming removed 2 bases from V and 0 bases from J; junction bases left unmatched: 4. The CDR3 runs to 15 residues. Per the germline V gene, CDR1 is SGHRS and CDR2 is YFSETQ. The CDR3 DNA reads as TGCGCCAGCAGCTTCCGGCAGGGGGCTAACTATGGCTACACCTTC. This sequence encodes CASSFRQGANYGYTF.

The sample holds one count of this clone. The CDR3 region is CASSQTTGATQETQYF. DNA for the CDR3: TGCGCCAGCAGCCAAACGACAGGGGCAACTCAAGAGACCCAGTACTTC. The chain uses TRBV4-1 and TRBJ2-5; 8 positions match TRBD1. The germline V gene encodes CDR1 MGHRA and CDR2 YSYEKL. The CDR3 has 16 residues. V gave up 2 bases and J gave up 2 bases; unmatched junction bases: 7.